The sample holds many counts of the clone carrying this TCR beta chain. Its antigen remains unknown. Germline CDR1 and CDR2: DFQATT and SNEGSKA (reference sequence). V lost 5 bases, J lost 4 bases, and 7 bases stayed unmatched. This CDR3 has 14 amino acids. The sample belongs to a study of blood T cells in healthy people across ages. Study-wide context: Every two T cells gave about one barcoded beta molecule via template switching. Overall study findings and caveats: As age increased, TCR beta diversity per million T cells fell in a roughly linear fashion. As naive T cell percentage varied, TCR beta diversity correlated strongly with it.

The use of a sample-barcoded 5' primer and a J-beta primer mix characterized a second PCR of roughly 7 to 11 cycles. TCRdb fed the 5' RACE reads into MiXCR, producing one record per CDR3 protein. The repertoire has hundreds of thousands of distinct CDR3 sequences, roughly half of them found once; the top ten carry around an eighth. It was around 10 milliliters of peripheral blood that were drawn from each donor. The TCR comes from a woman older than 75 in good health. V gene TRBV20-1 combines with J gene TRBJ2-1; TRBD2 matches 8 bases. The sample was blood. CDR3 bases: TGCAGTGCTCCCGGGGTAGCGGGATACAATGAGCAGTTCTTC. The encoded protein is CSAPGVAGYNEQFF.